This paragraph covers one T cell receptor (beta chain) sequence. The antigen is not known. The length of the CDR3 is 15 residues. Germline assignment: CDR1 SNHLY and CDR2 FYNNEI. Using the 5' RACE reads, TCRdb records one entry per CDR3 protein without DNA. The ten most abundant clones cover just under 7.5% of a sample with roughly 160,000 distinct CDR3 sequences. This record belongs to a study of monozygotic twins with inflammatory bowel disease. Study-level points and caveats: Clonotype overlap with others was lower in IBD patients than in healthy twins, a difference that was greatest with disease activity.

This clonotype originated in a human donor with ulcerative colitis or Crohn's disease, or a healthy co-twin of an affected twin (not recorded which). The genes are TRBV2 and TRBJ2-3; TCRdb outputs TRBD2, but without DNA this stays unchecked. Sequenced: blood. CDR3 sequence reads: CASSEGGRATDTQYF.